This passage covers 18 T cell receptor beta chains from one sample sequenced in a study of response to subunit inactivated influenza vaccine. Each CDR3 protein gets one entry after TCRdb re-called the RT-PCR reads with MiXCR. The sample records 150,000 to 200,000 distinct CDR3 sequences, 10% to 15% being singletons. Separately, the same data were catalogued under a study of T cells expressing NK-cell markers. As that report states: Libraries used 5'RACE template switching adding universal primer site and UMIs.

The source was CD8+ T cells sorted from PBMCs, collected 11 to 12 days after vaccination. The receptors originated from a middle-aged man who received an inactivated influenza vaccine.

The CDR3 sequence is CASGHNEQFF. CDR3 DNA sequence: TGTGCCAGCGGACACAATGAGCAGTTCTTC. The chain carries TRBV6-2 or TRBV6-3 and TRBJ2-1, with D unresolved. Germline-derived CDR1 and CDR2 are MNHEY and SVGEGT. The CDR3 contains 10 residues. Between the trimmed V and J ends, which lost 8 bases and 5 bases, there was a span of 4 bases.

CDR3 sequence reads: CASSLWDSGTGFNEQYF. CDR3 nucleotides: TGTGCCAGCAGTTTATGGGATTCCGGGACAGGGTTCAACGAGCAGTACTTC. The chain has TRBV28 and TRBJ2-7; 9 bases agree with TRBD1. With 0 bases clipped from V and 5 bases from J, the junction kept 11 bases outside the gene matches. CDR1 MDHEN and CDR2 SYDVKM come from the germline V gene. There are 17 residues in the CDR3.

This clonotype was picked up many times. The chain carries TRBV12-3 or TRBV12-4 and TRBJ2-2, with D uncertain. The CDR3 extends over 13 amino acids. V gave up 5 bases and J gave up 2 bases, with 6 bases separating them. The CDR3 loop reads CASSLINTGELFF. The CDR3 nucleotides are TGTGCCAGCAGTCTAATAAACACCGGGGAGCTGTTTTTT.

This clonotype appeared a few times. The chain couples TRBV5-1 to TRBJ1-1; D is unclear. Trimming left V 4 bases short and J 1 base short, with 8 bases between. Per germline, CDR1 SGHRS and CDR2 YFSETQ. The CDR3 consists of 13 residues. CDR3 DNA: TGCGCCAGCAGCCCCCTGGGGAACACTGAAGCTTTCTTT. This encodes CASSPLGNTEAFF.

This clonotype came up once. The chain has TRBV4-3 and TRBJ2-1, with D uncertain. V dropped 0 bases and J dropped 4 bases, with 10 bases sitting between them. The germline V gene encodes CDR1 LGHNA and CDR2 YSLEER. The CDR3 totals 15 residues. The CDR3 is CASSQDPLWYNEQFF. The CDR3 DNA sequence: TGCGCCAGCAGCCAAGATCCCCTGTGGTACAATGAGCAGTTCTTC.

The sample holds many counts of this clonotype. This chain uses TRBV12-3 or TRBV12-4 with TRBJ1-1, with a weak D call TRBD1 (6 bases). The CDR3 consists of 12 residues. Trimming removed 3 bases at V and 6 bases at J, with 8 bases between. CDR3 bases: TGTGCCAGCAGTTTGGGGGGCGCTGAAGCTTTCTTT. This sequence encodes CASSLGGAEAFF.

This sequence joins TRBV7-9 and TRBJ1-2, with 11 bases matching TRBD1. V gave up 5 bases and J gave up 4 bases; unmatched junction bases: 9. The CDR3 loop spans 16 amino acids. Per the germline V gene, CDR1 is SEHNR and CDR2 is FQNEAQ (reference sequence). The CDR3 sequence is CASSPDPGTGGYGYTF. As DNA, the CDR3 is TGTGCCAGCAGCCCCGATCCCGGGACAGGGGGCTATGGCTACACCTTC. Complete variable domain (other parts from reference TRBV7-9 and TRBJ1-2): DTGVSQNPRHKITKRGQNVTFRCDPISEHNRLYWYRQTLGQGPEFLTYFQNEAQLEKSRLLSDRFSAERPKGSFSTLEIQRTEQGDSAMYLCASSPDPGTGGYGYTFGSGTRLTVV.

This clonotype was recorded a few times. The chain couples TRBV9 to TRBJ1-3; TRBD1 matches 10 bases. The trim removed 3 bases at V and 4 bases at J, leaving 10 bases unmatched. This CDR3 has 17 residues. Germline V gene data show CDR1 as SGDLS and CDR2 as YYNGEE. For the CDR3, the DNA is TGTGCCAGCAGCGGACCCGACAGGGGGCAAGGCGGAAACACCATATATTTT. This gives the protein CASSGPDRGQGGNTIYF.

The chain links TRBV2 to TRBJ1-6; perhaps TRBD1 as D (5 bases). The CDR3 is 13 residues long. V gave up 7 bases and J gave up 4 bases, with 8 bases separating them. CDR1 is SNHLY, CDR2 FYNNEI, per germline. CDR3 region: CASTGGYNSPLHF. For the CDR3, the DNA is TGTGCCAGCACCGGGGGTTATAATTCACCCCTCCACTTT.

V is TRBV6-5 and J is TRBJ1-1; D possibly corresponds to TRBD1 (5 bases). The V gene lost 0 bases and the J gene lost 0 bases, with 8 bases spanning the gap. CDR3 length: 15 residues. CDR1 and CDR2 (germline): MNHEY, SVGAGI. The CDR3 here is CASSYSEGMNTEAFF. CDR3 sequence (DNA): TGTGCCAGCAGTTACTCGGAGGGGATGAACACTGAAGCTTTCTTT.

The table lists this clonotype with many counts. The V gene is TRBV20-1, the J gene TRBJ2-1; 7 bases agree with TRBD2. Per germline, CDR1 DFQATT and CDR2 SNEGSKA (reference sequence). This CDR3 is built from 14 residues. J lost 7 bases, V lost 0 bases, and 6 bases had no gene match. Here the CDR3 reads CSARDDLAENEQFF. CDR3 nucleotide sequence: TGCAGTGCTAGAGATGATCTAGCGGAGAATGAGCAGTTCTTC.

The CDR3, as DNA: TGTGCCAGCAGTGAAACCGACAGGGCGCCCTACGAGCAGTACTTC. Its protein product is CASSETDRAPYEQYF. This chain uses TRBV6-1 with TRBJ2-7, with TRBD1 matching 7 bases. CDR3 length: 15 amino acids. V gave up 2 bases and J gave up 2 bases; unmatched junction bases: 6. Germline values: CDR1 MNHNS, CDR2 SASEGT.

This clonotype was seen only a few times. The CDR3 nucleotides are TGTGCCAGCTCACCAGTGAGCTCCTACAATGAGCAGTTCTTC. It translates to CASSPVSSYNEQFF. This rearrangement joins TRBV18 to TRBJ2-1; the D is unclear. The V end lost 2 bases, the J end lost 0 bases, and 5 bases lay between the germline ends. CDR3 size: 14 residues. Germline CDR1 reads KGHSH; CDR2 reads LQKENI. The full variable domain, completed using reference TRBV18 and TRBJ2-1, is NAGVMQNPRHLVRRRGQEARLRCSPMKGHSHVYWYRQLPEEGLKFMVYLQKENIIDESGMPKERFSAEFPKEGPSILRIQQVVRGDSAAYFCASSPVSSYNEQFFGPGTRLTVL.

The chain uses TRBV29-1 and TRBJ2-1; no clear D. Germline V gene data show CDR1 as SQVTM and CDR2 as ANQGSEA. The length of the CDR3 is 13 residues. V gave up 8 bases and J gave up 3 bases, with 14 bases separating them. For the CDR3, the DNA is TGCAGCTCTGAGCTAGGTGACTACAATGAGCAGTTCTTC. Protein product: CSSELGDYNEQFF.

Only a few counts were recorded for this clonotype. CDR3 amino acids: CASSQTGQSRSADTQYF. The CDR3 nucleotides are TGCGCCAGCAGCCAGACGGGACAGTCAAGGAGCGCAGATACGCAGTATTTT. This chain links TRBV4-3 with TRBJ2-3, with 7 bases aligning to TRBD1. This CDR3 has 17 residues. The ends lost 3 bases at V and 4 bases at J; junction bases unmatched: 13. The germline gives CDR1 LGHNA, CDR2 YSLEER.

In this sample, this clonotype turned up a few times. The rearrangement joins TRBV13 to TRBJ2-2; D might be TRBD1 (5 bases). The V gene's germline CDR1 is PRHDT and CDR2 FYEKMQ (reference sequence). V lost 3 bases to trimming and J lost 1 base, with 18 bases between them. The CDR3 totals 18 residues. The CDR3 here is CASSFVGGWQGNTGELFF. CDR3 in DNA: TGTGCCAGCAGCTTTGTCGGTGGGTGGCAGGGGAACACCGGGGAGCTGTTTTTT.

The gene calls are TRBV7-2 and TRBJ2-5; D not certain. In germline, CDR1 is SGHTA, CDR2 FQGNSA. Deletions cut 2 bases from V and 7 bases from J, with 17 bases between. The CDR3 has 15 amino acids. The CDR3 region has the DNA TGTGCCAGCAGCTTAATTGAAGGCCCGGAAGGGACCCAGTACTTC. It translates to CASSLIEGPEGTQYF.

This clonotype was recorded a few times. The chain uses TRBV14 and TRBJ2-1; the D gene is possibly TRBD2 (6 bases). Trimming left V 3 bases short and J 7 bases short, with 13 bases between. Germline CDR1 is SGHDN and CDR2 is FVKESK. This CDR3 has 14 amino acids. CDR3: CASSHGGIGNEQFF. The CDR3 nucleotides are TGTGCCAGCAGCCATGGGGGGATTGGTAATGAGCAGTTCTTC.